Listed below are T cell receptor beta chains from one sample, sequenced in a study of cytomegalovirus exposure and HLA in healthy donors. Method: immunoSEQ multiplex PCR; TCRdb's copy keeps in-frame clones and lacks some. The data hold some 120,000 clones, with around 94% observed a single time. What was sequenced was PBMCs. These receptors were collected from a young woman in good health and CMV-seronegative. Both conserved end residues are part of each CDR3. The D gene is left open where the match is weak. The size of a clone is reported for some rows only, either as once, few or many, or as a class for expanded clones.

TRBV27	-	TRBJ2-7	TRBD2	CASSLLAVGYEQYF	TGTGCCAGCAGTTTGCTAGCGGTCGGTTACGAGCAGTACTTC
TRBV6-5	-	TRBJ1-6	-	CASSYRRQGGPLHF	TGTGCCAGCAGTTACCGAAGGCAGGGAGGACCCCTCCACTTT
TRBV4-1	-	TRBJ1-5	TRBD1	CASSRGGQAEQPQHF	TGCGCCAGCAGCCGGGGGGGACAGGCGGAGCAGCCCCAGCATTTT
TRBV28	-	TRBJ2-7	-	CASSLGGDSTYEQYF	TGTGCCAGCAGTCTAGGGGGGGACTCTACCTACGAGCAGTACTTC
TRBV28	-	TRBJ1-2	-	CASSLNPGVNGYTF	TGTGCCAGCAGCCTTAATCCAGGGGTTAATGGCTACACCTTC
TRBV6-6	-	TRBJ1-6	TRBD1	CASSYAGQGIGSPLHF	TGTGCCAGCAGTTACGCGGGACAGGGAATTGGTTCACCCCTCCACTTT
TRBV4-1	-	TRBJ2-1	-	CASSHDQAPYNEQFF	TGCGCCAGCAGCCATGATCAAGCTCCGTACAATGAGCAGTTCTTC
TRBV7-2	-	TRBJ1-5	-	CASSLLFQGGQPQHF	TGTGCCAGCAGCTTACTCTTTCAGGGCGGACAGCCCCAGCATTTT
TRBV27	-	TRBJ2-5	-	CASSLAPSALETQYF	TGTGCCAGCAGTTTGGCCCCATCCGCCCTGGAGACCCAGTACTTC
TRBV6-1	-	TRBJ1-1	-	CASSETNIEAFF	TGTGCCAGCAGTGAAACTAACATTGAGGCTTTCTTT
TRBV5-1	-	TRBJ1-1	TRBD1	CASSLADRVGEAFF	TGCGCCAGCAGCTTGGCCGACAGGGTAGGTGAAGCTTTCTTT
TRBV7-9	-	TRBJ1-3	-	CASSLAGGSGNTIYF	TGTGCCAGCAGCTTAGCGGGGGGCTCTGGAAACACCATATATTTT
TRBV19	-	TRBJ2-5	-	CASSMTDETQYF	TGTGCCAGTTCCATGACTGATGAGACCCAGTACTTC
TRBV4-1	-	TRBJ2-1	TRBD1	CASRGTADNEQFF	TGCGCCAGCAGAGGGACAGCTGACAATGAGCAGTTCTTC
TRBV23-1	-	TRBJ1-4	-	CASSHSHRVPLNEKLFF	TGCGCCAGCAGTCATTCCCACAGGGTCCCCCTTAATGAAAAACTGTTTTTT
TRBV4-2	-	TRBJ2-7	-	CASSQEGPTYEQYF	TGTGCCAGCAGCCAAGAGGGGCCAACCTACGAGCAGTACTTC
TRBV15	-	TRBJ1-3	TRBD1	CATSSAGTGEAAGNTIYF	TGTGCCACCAGCAGTGCCGGGACAGGGGAGGCCGCTGGAAACACCATATATTTT
TRBV30	-	TRBJ1-6	-	CAWSAGIGSPLHF	TGTGCCTGGAGTGCAGGGATCGGTTCACCCCTCCACTTT
TRBV7-2	-	TRBJ1-4	-	CASSFTGQANEKLFF	TGTGCCAGCAGCTTTACAGGGCAGGCTAATGAAAAACTGTTTTTT
TRBV6-1	-	TRBJ1-3	-	CASTLRDSSGNTIYF	TGTGCCAGCACTCTCAGGGATAGCTCTGGAAACACCATATATTTT
TRBV12-5	-	TRBJ2-5	TRBD2	CASGLSGGGETQYF	TGTGCTAGTGGCCTGTCGGGGGGGGGTGAGACCCAGTACTTC
TRBV7-9	-	TRBJ2-5	-	CASSYKETQYF	TGTGCCAGCAGCTATAAAGAGACCCAGTACTTC
TRBV5-4	once	TRBJ2-3	TRBD1	CASSLTGGADTQYF	TGTGCCAGCAGCTTGACAGGGGGCGCAGATACGCAGTATTTT
TRBV2	-	TRBJ2-7	TRBD1	CASSVNRGLSEQYF	TGTGCCAGCAGTGTAAACAGGGGGCTTAGTGAGCAGTACTTC
TRBV7-2	-	TRBJ1-2	-	CASSSIGGSDYGYTF	TGTGCCAGCAGCTCCATCGGGGGGTCCGATTATGGCTACACCTTC
TRBV5-6	-	TRBJ2-1	-	CASSLGASSYNEQFF	TGTGCCAGCAGCTTGGGGGCGAGCTCCTACAATGAGCAGTTCTTC
TRBV6-1	-	TRBJ2-1	-	CASSGTGTDEQFF	TGTGCCAGCAGTGGAACAGGGACCGATGAGCAGTTCTTC
TRBV4-1	once	TRBJ1-5	TRBD1	CASSQPRDRVSQPQHF	TGCGCCAGCAGCCAACCCCGGGACAGGGTTAGTCAGCCCCAGCATTTT
TRBV29-1	-	TRBJ2-7	TRBD2	CSAGGSSYEQYF	TGCAGCGCGGGGGGTTCGTCCTACGAGCAGTACTTC
TRBV11-2	-	TRBJ1-6	-	CASSPHRLTRTVGSPLHF	TGTGCCAGCAGCCCACATAGGCTTACTCGGACAGTAGGCTCACCCCTCCACTTT
TRBV5-1	-	TRBJ2-3	-	CASRDERVGDTQYF	TGCGCCAGCAGAGACGAGCGGGTGGGAGATACGCAGTATTTT
TRBV5-1	-	TRBJ1-4	-	CASSRGGGTPTNEKLFF	TGCGCCAGCAGCCGCGGGGGAGGGACCCCCACTAATGAAAAACTGTTTTTT
TRBV30	-	TRBJ1-2	-	CAWRTGMGYGYTF	TGTGCCTGGAGGACTGGTATGGGCTATGGCTACACCTTC
TRBV2	-	TRBJ2-2	TRBD2	CASRRTLLAGGPLTGELFF	TGTGCCAGCAGGAGGACTTTACTAGCGGGAGGCCCTTTAACCGGGGAGCTGTTTTTT
TRBV28	-	TRBJ1-4	-	CASSPASQGITGKLFF	TGTGCCAGCAGTCCCGCATCTCAGGGAATAACTGGAAAACTGTTTTTT
TRBV6-5	few	TRBJ2-7	-	CASSPGQGSSEQYF	TGTGCCAGCAGCCCGGGGCAGGGGAGTTCCGAGCAGTACTTC
TRBV19	-	TRBJ1-5	-	CASSMEGRQPQHF	TGTGCCAGTAGTATGGAGGGGCGGCAGCCCCAGCATTTT
TRBV10-2	-	TRBJ2-1	-	CASTDVRETLNEQFF	TGCGCCAGCACAGACGTACGGGAGACTCTCAATGAGCAGTTCTTC
TRBV19	-	TRBJ2-1	TRBD1	CASTRTGGGEQFF	TGTGCCAGTACTCGGACAGGGGGCGGTGAGCAGTTCTTC
TRBV7-2	-	TRBJ2-7	-	CASSLDGVPSREQYF	TGTGCCAGCAGCTTAGACGGGGTACCGTCACGAGAGCAGTACTTC
TRBV5-4	-	TRBJ2-1	-	CASSFRNEQFF	TGTGCCAGCAGCTTTCGCAATGAGCAGTTCTTC
TRBV27	-	TRBJ2-5	TRBD2	CASSLSGGETQYF	TGTGCCAGCAGCCTGTCGGGGGGGGAGACCCAGTACTTC
TRBV5-3	-	TRBJ2-5	TRBD2	CARSPHPFGREGLVRGRGETQYF	TGTGCCAGAAGCCCACACCCCTTTGGGAGGGAGGGACTAGTTCGCGGGCGTGGAGAGACCCAGTACTTC
TRBV19	-	TRBJ2-3	-	CASSPGLLRTDTQYF	TGTGCCAGTAGTCCCGGACTACTCCGCACAGATACGCAGTATTTT
TRBV5-1	once	TRBJ2-3	-	CASSGGRPRDTQYF	TGCGCCAGCAGCGGAGGGCGGCCGAGAGATACGCAGTATTTT
TRBV30	-	TRBJ2-7	TRBD2	CAWIGPGGYEQYF	TGTGCCTGGATCGGGCCCGGGGGGTACGAGCAGTACTTC
TRBV7-2	-	TRBJ2-3	-	CASSQDRPDTQYF	TGTGCCAGCAGCCAGGATCGGCCAGATACGCAGTATTTT
TRBV28	-	TRBJ2-5	TRBD1	CASSPRQGESQETQYF	TGTGCCAGCAGTCCTAGACAGGGGGAGTCCCAAGAGACCCAGTACTTC
TRBV9	few	TRBJ1-6	-	CASSAEGNSPLHF	TGTGCCAGCAGCGCCGAGGGTAATTCACCCCTCCACTTT
TRBV18	-	TRBJ2-1	TRBD2	CASSPFSGGSYNEQFF	TGTGCCAGCTCGCCATTTAGCGGGGGCTCCTACAATGAGCAGTTCTTC
TRBV6-1	-	TRBJ1-2	-	CASSTAGLSYGYTF	TGTGCCAGCAGTACTGCGGGGTTGTCCTATGGCTACACCTTC
TRBV7-8	-	TRBJ2-1	-	CASSPLVGTGYEQFF	TGTGCCAGCAGCCCACTAGTCGGTACGGGGTATGAGCAGTTCTTC
TRBV27	-	TRBJ1-1	-	CASSTTRAGLGTEAFF	TGTGCCAGCAGTACGACCCGGGCAGGACTGGGCACTGAAGCTTTCTTT
TRBV9	-	TRBJ1-1	-	CASSSTGQGKTEAFF	TGTGCCAGCAGCTCCACAGGGCAGGGTAAGACTGAAGCTTTCTTT